A selection of T cell receptor beta chains follows, all from one sample in a study of blood T cell repertoires in COVID-19. Profiled with immunoSEQ multiplex PCR; TCRdb holds only in-frame clones, not every one. The sample lists nearly 50,000 clones, more than 75% seen once, with less than 3% in the top ten. The specimen was peripheral blood. The receptors stem from an elderly woman with COVID-19, enrolled during active disease. Each CDR3 is given with its conserved first and last residue. A D gene is named only where the DNA matches it firmly. Only some rows state a clone size, as once, few, many or a class for expanded clones.

j_call: TRBJ2-3; v_call: TRBV19; clone_size: once; d_call: -; cdr3_aa: CASSIPRSTDTQYF; cdr3_nt: TGTGCCAGTAGTATACCCAGGAGCACAGATACGCAGTATTTT
j_call: TRBJ2-7; v_call: TRBV10-3; clone_size: -; d_call: -; cdr3_aa: CAISREFVYEQYF; cdr3_nt: TGTGCCATCAGCCGGGAGTTTGTCTACGAGCAGTACTTC
j_call: TRBJ2-2; v_call: TRBV3-1/TRBV3-2; clone_size: -; d_call: TRBD2; cdr3_aa: CASSQDRAAGVVGELFF; cdr3_nt: TGTGCCAGCAGCCAAGATCGCGCGGCGGGGGTGGTCGGGGAGCTGTTTTTT
j_call: TRBJ1-1; v_call: TRBV6-5; clone_size: -; d_call: TRBD1; cdr3_aa: CASSYYRGGTEAFF; cdr3_nt: TGTGCCAGCAGTTACTACAGGGGGGGAACTGAAGCTTTCTTT
j_call: TRBJ1-5; v_call: TRBV6-2/TRBV6-3; clone_size: -; d_call: -; cdr3_aa: CASSYDWNQPQHF; cdr3_nt: TGTGCCAGCAGTTACGACTGGAATCAGCCCCAGCATTTT
j_call: TRBJ2-1; v_call: TRBV6-4; clone_size: -; d_call: -; cdr3_aa: CASSDSATRKGEQFF; cdr3_nt: TGTGCCAGCAGTGACTCGGCGACTAGGAAAGGGGAGCAGTTCTTC
j_call: TRBJ1-5; v_call: TRBV5-1; clone_size: -; d_call: TRBD1; cdr3_aa: CASSAGTGNQPQHF; cdr3_nt: TGCGCCAGCAGCGCCGGGACAGGGAATCAGCCCCAGCATTTT
j_call: TRBJ1-6; v_call: TRBV4-1; clone_size: -; d_call: -; cdr3_aa: CASSPIQRQINSPLHF; cdr3_nt: TGCGCCAGCAGCCCAATCCAGCGTCAGATTAATTCACCCCTCCACTTT
j_call: TRBJ1-5; v_call: TRBV5-1; clone_size: -; d_call: -; cdr3_aa: CASSAGDDQPQHF; cdr3_nt: TGCGCCAGCAGCGCGGGGGACGATCAGCCCCAGCATTTT
j_call: TRBJ2-1; v_call: TRBV9; clone_size: -; d_call: TRBD2; cdr3_aa: CASSSGTSGSYNEQFF; cdr3_nt: TGTGCCAGCAGCTCCGGGACTAGCGGGAGTTACAATGAGCAGTTCTTC
j_call: TRBJ2-2; v_call: TRBV30; clone_size: -; d_call: -; cdr3_aa: CACIGETNTGELFF; cdr3_nt: TGTGCCTGCATCGGGGAAACGAACACCGGGGAGCTGTTTTTT
j_call: TRBJ2-3; v_call: TRBV6-5; clone_size: -; d_call: -; cdr3_aa: CASTSRTRDTQYF; cdr3_nt: TGTGCCAGTACCTCTCGGACACGAGATACGCAGTATTTT
j_call: TRBJ1-5; v_call: TRBV28; clone_size: -; d_call: -; cdr3_aa: CASCSQIRENQPQHF; cdr3_nt: TGTGCCAGCTGTTCACAGATCCGGGAGAATCAGCCCCAGCATTTT
j_call: TRBJ1-5; v_call: TRBV27; clone_size: -; d_call: TRBD1; cdr3_aa: CASSPGTGSGVNQPQHF; cdr3_nt: TGTGCCAGCAGTCCCGGGACAGGTTCAGGGGTTAATCAGCCCCAGCATTTT
j_call: TRBJ2-3; v_call: TRBV25-1; clone_size: -; d_call: -; cdr3_aa: CASSEYAVDTQYF; cdr3_nt: TGTGCCAGCAGTGAATATGCGGTAGATACGCAGTATTTT
j_call: TRBJ1-2; v_call: TRBV19; clone_size: -; d_call: TRBD1; cdr3_aa: CASNIRGTANYGYTF; cdr3_nt: TGTGCCAGTAATATCAGGGGGACAGCTAACTATGGCTACACCTTC
j_call: TRBJ2-1; v_call: TRBV19; clone_size: -; d_call: TRBD1; cdr3_aa: CASNQGAGSGAGYNEQFF; cdr3_nt: TGTGCCAGTAACCAGGGGGCAGGCTCCGGAGCCGGGTACAATGAGCAGTTCTTC
j_call: TRBJ2-1; v_call: TRBV7-2; clone_size: -; d_call: -; cdr3_aa: CASSLVGGPRDYEQFF; cdr3_nt: TGTGCCAGCAGCTTAGTGGGCGGCCCCCGGGACTATGAGCAGTTCTTC
j_call: TRBJ1-1; v_call: TRBV6-5; clone_size: -; d_call: -; cdr3_aa: CASSLRQVLNTEAFF; cdr3_nt: TGTGCCAGCAGCCTACGACAGGTTTTGAACACTGAAGCTTTCTTT
j_call: TRBJ1-2; v_call: TRBV9; clone_size: -; d_call: -; cdr3_aa: CASSAGGAGGNYGYTF; cdr3_nt: TGTGCCAGCAGCGCAGGAGGTGCGGGCGGAAACTATGGCTACACCTTC
j_call: TRBJ2-3; v_call: TRBV28; clone_size: -; d_call: TRBD1; cdr3_aa: CASSLSGQGKSTDTQYF; cdr3_nt: TGTGCCAGCAGTTTATCCGGACAGGGAAAAAGCACAGATACGCAGTATTTT
j_call: TRBJ1-1; v_call: TRBV29-1; clone_size: -; d_call: -; cdr3_aa: CSVEARDMNTEAFF; cdr3_nt: TGCAGCGTTGAAGCGAGGGACATGAACACTGAAGCTTTCTTT
j_call: TRBJ1-1; v_call: TRBV28; clone_size: -; d_call: TRBD1; cdr3_aa: CASSFGGTGGTEAFF; cdr3_nt: TGTGCCAGCAGTTTTGGAGGGACAGGGGGCACTGAAGCTTTCTTT
j_call: TRBJ2-5; v_call: TRBV5-4; clone_size: once; d_call: -; cdr3_aa: CASSPRPPSETQYF; cdr3_nt: TGTGCCAGCAGCCCCAGGCCACCTTCGGAGACCCAGTACTTC
j_call: TRBJ2-2; v_call: TRBV19; clone_size: -; d_call: TRBD1; cdr3_aa: CASSIDQTGISGELFF; cdr3_nt: TGTGCCAGTAGTATAGATCAGACAGGGATCAGCGGGGAGCTGTTTTTT
j_call: TRBJ2-1; v_call: TRBV7-9; clone_size: once; d_call: -; cdr3_aa: CASSIRGGRGPSSYNEQFF; cdr3_nt: TGTGCCAGCAGCATAAGGGGAGGGCGGGGGCCGAGCTCCTACAATGAGCAGTTCTTC
j_call: TRBJ1-4; v_call: TRBV13; clone_size: few; d_call: -; cdr3_aa: CASSLVRGDEKLFF; cdr3_nt: TGTGCCAGCAGCTTAGTCAGGGGAGATGAAAAACTGTTTTTT
j_call: TRBJ2-7; v_call: TRBV27; clone_size: few; d_call: -; cdr3_aa: CASSRRDKIYEQYF; cdr3_nt: TGTGCCAGCAGTCGCCGCGACAAGATCTACGAGCAGTACTTC
j_call: TRBJ1-2; v_call: TRBV7-9; clone_size: -; d_call: -; cdr3_aa: CASSPDGGYGYTF; cdr3_nt: TGTGCCAGCAGCCCCGACGGCGGTTATGGCTACACCTTC
j_call: TRBJ1-6; v_call: TRBV5-4; clone_size: -; d_call: -; cdr3_aa: CASSLEWGPSPLHF; cdr3_nt: TGTGCCAGCAGCTTGGAGTGGGGGCCCTCACCCCTCCACTTT
j_call: TRBJ1-1; v_call: TRBV5-4; clone_size: -; d_call: -; cdr3_aa: CASSPPLRGTEAFF; cdr3_nt: TGTGCCAGCAGCCCCCCTTTAAGGGGCACTGAAGCTTTCTTT
j_call: TRBJ2-7; v_call: TRBV7-3; clone_size: -; d_call: -; cdr3_aa: CASSFSYGSEQYF; cdr3_nt: TGTGCCAGCAGCTTCTCGTATGGGAGCGAGCAGTACTTC
j_call: TRBJ1-6; v_call: TRBV19; clone_size: few; d_call: -; cdr3_aa: CASTGGNSPLHF; cdr3_nt: TGTGCCAGTACTGGGGGCAATTCACCCCTCCACTTT
j_call: TRBJ1-3; v_call: TRBV5-1; clone_size: -; d_call: TRBD1; cdr3_aa: CASSSDRASGNTIYF; cdr3_nt: TGCGCCAGCAGCTCTGACAGGGCAAGTGGAAACACCATATATTTT
j_call: TRBJ2-7; v_call: TRBV4-1; clone_size: once; d_call: TRBD2; cdr3_aa: CASSATMTSGNRSYEQYF; cdr3_nt: TGCGCCAGCAGCGCAACAATGACTAGCGGGAATAGGTCCTACGAGCAGTACTTC
j_call: TRBJ1-4; v_call: TRBV5-1; clone_size: -; d_call: TRBD1; cdr3_aa: CASSTLGGAGEKLFF; cdr3_nt: TGCGCCAGCAGCACCCTAGGGGGCGCTGGGGAAAAACTGTTTTTT
j_call: TRBJ2-2; v_call: TRBV3-1/TRBV3-2; clone_size: -; d_call: TRBD2; cdr3_aa: CASSQGGGNTGELFF; cdr3_nt: TGTGCCAGCAGCCAAGGCGGGGGGAACACCGGGGAGCTGTTTTTT
j_call: TRBJ1-3; v_call: TRBV19; clone_size: few; d_call: TRBD1; cdr3_aa: CASSANPQGASSGNTIYF; cdr3_nt: TGTGCCAGTAGTGCGAACCCTCAGGGGGCCAGCTCTGGAAACACCATATATTTT
j_call: TRBJ1-4; v_call: TRBV19; clone_size: -; d_call: TRBD1; cdr3_aa: CASSGQGVEKLFF; cdr3_nt: TGTGCCAGTAGTGGGCAGGGGGTTGAAAAACTGTTTTTT
j_call: TRBJ1-1; v_call: TRBV5-8; clone_size: few; d_call: TRBD1; cdr3_aa: CASSSPLGRQGLAEAFF; cdr3_nt: TGTGCCAGCAGCTCTCCCTTGGGCCGACAGGGACTGGCTGAAGCTTTCTTT
j_call: TRBJ2-1; v_call: TRBV20-1; clone_size: -; d_call: -; cdr3_aa: CSASRRVSYNEQFF; cdr3_nt: TGCAGTGCTAGTCGGCGGGTCTCCTACAATGAGCAGTTCTTC
j_call: TRBJ1-2; v_call: TRBV6-5; clone_size: -; d_call: -; cdr3_aa: CASRRDNMANGYTF; cdr3_nt: TGTGCCAGCAGGAGGGACAATATGGCCAATGGCTACACCTTC
j_call: TRBJ1-2; v_call: TRBV28; clone_size: -; d_call: TRBD1; cdr3_aa: CASSPGTGRSANYGYTF; cdr3_nt: TGTGCCAGCAGTCCGGGGACAGGGAGGTCAGCTAACTATGGCTACACCTTC
j_call: TRBJ1-4; v_call: TRBV5-1; clone_size: -; d_call: -; cdr3_aa: CASSLAGVDEKLFF; cdr3_nt: TGCGCCAGCAGCTTGGCCGGGGTGGATGAAAAACTGTTTTTT
j_call: TRBJ2-2; v_call: TRBV2; clone_size: once; d_call: -; cdr3_aa: CASTSGRGGGSLYTGELFF; cdr3_nt: TGTGCCAGCACCAGCGGTAGGGGGGGCGGTTCTCTTTACACCGGGGAGCTGTTTTTT
j_call: TRBJ2-5; v_call: TRBV5-1; clone_size: -; d_call: -; cdr3_aa: CASSLAGHLAQYF; cdr3_nt: TGCGCCAGCAGCTTGGCAGGCCATTTGGCCCAGTACTTC
j_call: TRBJ2-1; v_call: TRBV30; clone_size: few; d_call: TRBD2; cdr3_aa: CAWSVRTRGEQFF; cdr3_nt: TGTGCCTGGAGTGTAAGGACTAGAGGTGAGCAGTTCTTC
j_call: TRBJ2-1; v_call: TRBV6-2/TRBV6-3; clone_size: -; d_call: TRBD2; cdr3_aa: CASSYPLASGGRDEQFF; cdr3_nt: TGTGCCAGCAGTTACCCCCTAGCTAGCGGGGGGCGGGATGAGCAGTTCTTC
j_call: TRBJ1-5; v_call: TRBV19; clone_size: few; d_call: -; cdr3_aa: CASWGGGQPQHF; cdr3_nt: TGTGCCAGTTGGGGGGGAGGTCAGCCCCAGCATTTT
j_call: TRBJ1-2; v_call: TRBV28; clone_size: -; d_call: -; cdr3_aa: CASRPQNYGYTF; cdr3_nt: TGTGCCAGCAGACCACAGAACTATGGCTACACCTTC
j_call: TRBJ1-2; v_call: TRBV25-1; clone_size: -; d_call: -; cdr3_aa: CASSEYNQDYGYTF; cdr3_nt: TGTGCCAGCAGTGAATACAACCAGGACTATGGCTACACCTTC